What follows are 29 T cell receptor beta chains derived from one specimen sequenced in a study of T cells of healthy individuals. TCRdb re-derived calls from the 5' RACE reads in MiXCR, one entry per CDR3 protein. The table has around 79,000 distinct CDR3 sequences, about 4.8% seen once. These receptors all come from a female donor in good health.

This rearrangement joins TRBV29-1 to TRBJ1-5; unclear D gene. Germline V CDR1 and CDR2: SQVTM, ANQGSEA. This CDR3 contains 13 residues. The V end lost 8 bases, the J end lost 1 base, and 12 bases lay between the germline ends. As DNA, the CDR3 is TGCAGCCTAACTATAAAGAGCAATCAGCCCCAGCATTTT. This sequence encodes CSLTIKSNQPQHF.

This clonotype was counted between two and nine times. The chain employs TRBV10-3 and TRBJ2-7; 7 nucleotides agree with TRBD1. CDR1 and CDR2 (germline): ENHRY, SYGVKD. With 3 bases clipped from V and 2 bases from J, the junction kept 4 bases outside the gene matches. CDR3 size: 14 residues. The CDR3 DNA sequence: TGTGCCATCAGTGACCGGGACAGAACCTACGAGCAGTACTTC. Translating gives CAISDRDRTYEQYF.

CDR3 protein: CASSRNTGTADTQYF. The CDR3 bases are TGTGCCAGCAGCCGCAACACAGGGACGGCAGATACGCAGTATTTT. The chain combines TRBV4-2 with TRBJ2-3; D possibly corresponds to TRBD1 (6 bases). There are 15 residues in the CDR3. The germline V and J ends were trimmed by 4 bases and 4 bases, with 15 bases remaining between them. Germline CDR1 and CDR2: LGHNA and YNFKEQ.

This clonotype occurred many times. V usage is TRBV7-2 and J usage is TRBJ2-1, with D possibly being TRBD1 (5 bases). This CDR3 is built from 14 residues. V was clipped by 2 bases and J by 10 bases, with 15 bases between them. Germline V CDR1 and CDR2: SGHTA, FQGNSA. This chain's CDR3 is CASSLLGHPNEQFF. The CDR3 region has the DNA TGTGCCAGCAGCTTACTAGGACATCCCAACGAGCAGTTCTTC.

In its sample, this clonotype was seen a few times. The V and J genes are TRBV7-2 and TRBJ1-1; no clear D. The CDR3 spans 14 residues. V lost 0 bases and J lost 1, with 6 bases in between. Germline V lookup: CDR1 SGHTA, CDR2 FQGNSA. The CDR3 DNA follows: TGTGCCAGCAGCTTAGCGCAAAGGAACACTGAAGCTTTCTTT. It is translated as CASSLAQRNTEAFF.

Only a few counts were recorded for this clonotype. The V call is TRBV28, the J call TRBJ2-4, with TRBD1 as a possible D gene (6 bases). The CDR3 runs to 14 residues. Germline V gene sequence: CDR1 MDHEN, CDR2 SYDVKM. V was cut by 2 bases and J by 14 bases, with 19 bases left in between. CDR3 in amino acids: CASSLGVSRQGKYF. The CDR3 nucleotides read TGTGCCAGCAGTTTAGGAGTGTCTCGGCAGGGGAAGTACTTC. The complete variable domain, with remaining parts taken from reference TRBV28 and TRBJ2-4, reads DVKVTQSSRYLVKRTGEKVFLECVQDMDHENMFWYRQDPGLGLRLIYFSYDVKMKEKGDIPEGYSVSREKKERFSLILESASTNQTSMYLCASSLGVSRQGKYFGAGTRLSVL.

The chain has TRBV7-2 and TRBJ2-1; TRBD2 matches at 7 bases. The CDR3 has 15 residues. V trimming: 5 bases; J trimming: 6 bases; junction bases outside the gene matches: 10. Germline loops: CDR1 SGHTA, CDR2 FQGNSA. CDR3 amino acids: CASSRGGASANEQFF. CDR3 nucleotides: TGTGCCAGCAGCAGGGGAGGGGCCTCGGCCAATGAGCAGTTCTTC.

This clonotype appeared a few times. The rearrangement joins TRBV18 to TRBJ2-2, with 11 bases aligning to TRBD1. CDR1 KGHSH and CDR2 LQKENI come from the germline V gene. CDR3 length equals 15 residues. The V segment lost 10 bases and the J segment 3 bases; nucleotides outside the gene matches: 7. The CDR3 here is CATKDRGPDTGELFF. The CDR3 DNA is TGTGCCACCAAGGACAGGGGGCCTGACACCGGGGAGCTGTTTTTT.

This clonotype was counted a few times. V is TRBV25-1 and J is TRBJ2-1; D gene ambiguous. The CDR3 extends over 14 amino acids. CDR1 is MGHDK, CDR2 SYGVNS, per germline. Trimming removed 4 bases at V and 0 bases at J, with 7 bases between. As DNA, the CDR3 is TGTGCCAGCAGTGGACTTAGCTCCTACAATGAGCAGTTCTTC. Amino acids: CASSGLSSYNEQFF.

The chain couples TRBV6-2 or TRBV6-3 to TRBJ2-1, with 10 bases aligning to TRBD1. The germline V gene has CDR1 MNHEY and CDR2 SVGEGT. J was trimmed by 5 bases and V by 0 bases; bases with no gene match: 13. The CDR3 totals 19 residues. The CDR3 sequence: CASSYSRQGALFKDNEQFF. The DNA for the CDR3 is TGTGCCAGCAGTTACTCTCGACAGGGGGCTCTCTTTAAAGACAATGAGCAGTTCTTC.

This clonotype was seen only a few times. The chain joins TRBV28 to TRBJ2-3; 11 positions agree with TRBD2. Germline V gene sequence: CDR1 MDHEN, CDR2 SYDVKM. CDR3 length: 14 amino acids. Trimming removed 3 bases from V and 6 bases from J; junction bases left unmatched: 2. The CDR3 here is CASSFSGRGDTQYF. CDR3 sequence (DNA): TGTGCCAGCAGTTTTAGCGGGAGGGGGGATACGCAGTATTTT.

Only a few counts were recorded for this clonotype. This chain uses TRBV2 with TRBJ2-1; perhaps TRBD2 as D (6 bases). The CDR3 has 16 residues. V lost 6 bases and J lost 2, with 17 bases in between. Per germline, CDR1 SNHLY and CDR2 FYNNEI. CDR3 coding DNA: TGTGCCAGCAGCGGGGTTCTAGCGAAGCCCTACAATGAGCAGTTCTTC. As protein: CASSGVLAKPYNEQFF.

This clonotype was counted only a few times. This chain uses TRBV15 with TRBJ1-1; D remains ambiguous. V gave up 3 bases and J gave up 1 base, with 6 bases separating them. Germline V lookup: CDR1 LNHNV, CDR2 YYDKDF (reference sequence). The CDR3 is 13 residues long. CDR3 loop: CATSRNRNTEAFF. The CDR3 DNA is TGTGCCACCAGCAGGAACAGGAACACTGAAGCTTTCTTT.

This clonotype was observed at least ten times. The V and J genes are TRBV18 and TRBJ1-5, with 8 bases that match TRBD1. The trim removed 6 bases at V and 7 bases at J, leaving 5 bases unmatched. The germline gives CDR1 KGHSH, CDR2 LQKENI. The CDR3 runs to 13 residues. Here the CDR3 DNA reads TGTGCCAGCTCCCCAGGGGGCCAACAGCCCCAGCATTTT. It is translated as CASSPGGQQPQHF.

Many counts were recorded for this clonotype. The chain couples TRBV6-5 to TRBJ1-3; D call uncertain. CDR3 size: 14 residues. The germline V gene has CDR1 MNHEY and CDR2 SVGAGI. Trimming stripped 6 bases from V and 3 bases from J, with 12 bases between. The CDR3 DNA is TGTGCCAGCAGAGAAGGAGGAGATGGAAACACCATATATTTT. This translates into CASREGGDGNTIYF.

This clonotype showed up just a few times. CDR3: CASSFGGYQPQHF. CDR3 DNA: TGTGCCAGCAGTTTTGGGGGTTATCAGCCCCAGCATTTT. The chain is built from TRBV12-3 or TRBV12-4 and TRBJ1-5, with D possibly TRBD1 on 5 matching bases. This CDR3 is built from 13 residues. Trimming shortened V by 3 bases and J by 5 bases, and 8 bases separated the two germline ends.

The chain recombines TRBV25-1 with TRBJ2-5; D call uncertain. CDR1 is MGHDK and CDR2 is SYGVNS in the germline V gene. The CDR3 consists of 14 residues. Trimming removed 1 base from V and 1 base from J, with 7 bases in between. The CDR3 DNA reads TGTGCCAGCAGTGAATTCCAGTTCCAAGAGACCCAGTACTTC. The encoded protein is CASSEFQFQETQYF.

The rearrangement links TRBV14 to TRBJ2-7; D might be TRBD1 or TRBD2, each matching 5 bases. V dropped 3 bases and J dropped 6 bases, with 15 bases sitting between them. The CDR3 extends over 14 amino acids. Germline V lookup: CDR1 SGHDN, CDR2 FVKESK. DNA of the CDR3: TGTGCCAGCAGCCATCTCGGGGCAGCGCGCGAGCAGTACTTC. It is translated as CASSHLGAAREQYF.

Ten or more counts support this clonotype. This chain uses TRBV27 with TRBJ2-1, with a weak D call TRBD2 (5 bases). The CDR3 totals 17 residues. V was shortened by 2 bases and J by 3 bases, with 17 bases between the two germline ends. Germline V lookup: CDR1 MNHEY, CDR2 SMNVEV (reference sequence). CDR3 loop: CASSLISETGFYNEQFF. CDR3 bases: TGTGCCAGCAGTTTAATTTCCGAGACGGGATTCTACAATGAGCAGTTCTTC.

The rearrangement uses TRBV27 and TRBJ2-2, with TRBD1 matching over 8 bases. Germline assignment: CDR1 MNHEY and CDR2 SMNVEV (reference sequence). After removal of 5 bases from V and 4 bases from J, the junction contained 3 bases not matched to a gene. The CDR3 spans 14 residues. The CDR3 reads CASSHGQGTGELFF. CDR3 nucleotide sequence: TGTGCCAGCAGTCATGGACAGGGCACCGGGGAGCTGTTTTTT.

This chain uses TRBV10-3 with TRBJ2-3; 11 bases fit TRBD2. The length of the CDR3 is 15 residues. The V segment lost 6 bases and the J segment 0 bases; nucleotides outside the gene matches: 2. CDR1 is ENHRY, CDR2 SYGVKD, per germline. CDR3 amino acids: CAIRGTSGSTDTQYF. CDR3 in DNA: TGTGCCATCAGGGGGACTAGCGGTAGCACAGATACGCAGTATTTT.

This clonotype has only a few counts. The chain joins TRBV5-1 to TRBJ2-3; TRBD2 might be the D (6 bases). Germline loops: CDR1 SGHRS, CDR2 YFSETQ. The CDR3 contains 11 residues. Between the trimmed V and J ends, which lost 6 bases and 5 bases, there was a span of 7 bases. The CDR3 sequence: CASKEGDTQYF. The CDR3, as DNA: TGCGCCAGCAAGGAGGGAGATACGCAGTATTTT.

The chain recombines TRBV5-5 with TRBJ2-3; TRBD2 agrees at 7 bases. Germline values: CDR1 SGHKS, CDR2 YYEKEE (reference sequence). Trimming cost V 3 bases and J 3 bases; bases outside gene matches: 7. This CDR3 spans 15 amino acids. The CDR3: CASSSIDGRTDTQYF. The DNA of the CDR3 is TGTGCCAGCAGCTCGATTGACGGGAGGACAGATACGCAGTATTTT.

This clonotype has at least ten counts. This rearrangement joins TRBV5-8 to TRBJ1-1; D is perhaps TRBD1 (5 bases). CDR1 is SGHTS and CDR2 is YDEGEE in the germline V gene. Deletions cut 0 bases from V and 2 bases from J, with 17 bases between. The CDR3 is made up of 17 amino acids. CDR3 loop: CASSLVWSGRFNTEAFF. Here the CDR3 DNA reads TGTGCCAGCAGCTTGGTGTGGTCAGGGAGATTCAACACTGAAGCTTTCTTT.

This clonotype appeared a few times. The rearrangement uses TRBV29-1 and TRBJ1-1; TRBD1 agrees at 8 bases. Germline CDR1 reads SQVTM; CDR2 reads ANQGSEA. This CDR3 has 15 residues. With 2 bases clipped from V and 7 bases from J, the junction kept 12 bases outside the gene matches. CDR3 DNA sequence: TGCAGCGTTGAAAGCGGACAGGGCCCCGGGCGTGAAGCTTTCTTT. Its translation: CSVESGQGPGREAFF.

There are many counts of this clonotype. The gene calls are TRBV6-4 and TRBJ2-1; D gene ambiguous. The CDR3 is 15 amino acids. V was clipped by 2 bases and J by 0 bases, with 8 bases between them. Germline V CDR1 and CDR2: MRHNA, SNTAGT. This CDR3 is CASSDEAYSYNEQFF. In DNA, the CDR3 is TGTGCCAGCAGTGACGAAGCATACTCCTACAATGAGCAGTTCTTC.

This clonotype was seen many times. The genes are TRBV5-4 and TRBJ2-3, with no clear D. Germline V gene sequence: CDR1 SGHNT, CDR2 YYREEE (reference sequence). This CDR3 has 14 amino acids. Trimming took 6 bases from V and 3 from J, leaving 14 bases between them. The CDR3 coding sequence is TGTGCCAGCAAAAAGACTGGCACAACAGATACGCAGTATTTT. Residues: CASKKTGTTDTQYF.

The chain's CDR3 is CASSSSVGGLGQPQHF. The CDR3 DNA is TGTGCCAGCAGTTCCTCGGTTGGGGGGCTGGGTCAGCCCCAGCATTTT. The V gene is TRBV6-5, the J gene TRBJ1-5; the D gene is possibly TRBD1 (6 bases). CDR1 and CDR2 from the germline V gene are MNHEY and SVGAGI. This CDR3 region has 16 residues. Deletions cut 4 bases from V and 6 bases from J, with 19 bases between.

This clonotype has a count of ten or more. The CDR3 here is CASSWPAGPRYEQYF. The CDR3 DNA sequence: TGTGCCAGCAGTTGGCCGGCGGGGCCACGTTACGAGCAGTACTTC. The chain employs TRBV28 and TRBJ2-7; possible D gene TRBD2, 6 bases. The V and J ends lost 4 bases and 4 bases respectively, with 17 bases between them. The V gene's germline CDR1 is MDHEN and CDR2 SYDVKM. The CDR3 length is 15 residues.